A single sample gave rise to the 13 T cell receptor beta chains below, sequenced in a study of cytomegalovirus exposure and HLA in healthy donors. The PCR contained 60 Vbeta and 13 Jbeta primers. Assay used: immunoSEQ multiplex PCR; TCRdb lists only in-frame clones, some missing. The sample lists approximately 200,000 clones; around 83% were seen once. The source material was PBMCs. These receptors were collected from a woman aged 45-65 years in good health and CMV-seropositive.

The chain combines TRBV7-7 with TRBJ2-7, with D unclear. The V gene's germline CDR1 is SSHAT and CDR2 FNYEAQ (reference sequence). The V gene lost 1 base and the J gene lost 7 bases, with 11 bases spanning the gap. The CDR3 has 13 amino acids. CDR3 sequence reads: CASSLDSATEQYF. As DNA, the CDR3 is TGTGCCAGCAGCTTAGACAGTGCTACTGAGCAGTACTTC.

The chain couples TRBV10-1 to TRBJ1-1, with D possibly TRBD1 on 5 matching bases. Per the germline V gene, CDR1 is WNHNN and CDR2 is SYGVQD (reference sequence). The V end was cut by 0 bases, the J end by 1 base, with 12 bases between. This CDR3 is built from 16 residues. This chain's CDR3 is CASSESGRVGNTEAFF. The CDR3 DNA sequence: TGCGCCAGCAGTGAGTCCGGCAGGGTGGGGAACACTGAAGCTTTCTTT.

The gene calls are TRBV29-1 and TRBJ2-1, with 9 nucleotides matching TRBD2. The CDR3 is made up of 17 amino acids. The V segment lost 5 bases and the J segment 7 bases; nucleotides outside the gene matches: 18. Germline-derived CDR1 and CDR2 are SQVTM and ANQGSEA. The CDR3 here is CSVPTRVGGGALNEQFF. The CDR3 DNA sequence: TGCAGCGTTCCGACACGGGTGGGCGGGGGGGCATTAAATGAGCAGTTCTTC.

This clone was seen just once. CDR3 coding DNA: TGTGCCAGCAGCTTAAGAACCGGGGAGGACGCCTATAATTCACCCCTCCACTTT. Its translation: CASSLRTGEDAYNSPLHF. This chain links TRBV7-9 with TRBJ1-6, with D unresolved. V lost 2 bases and J 2 bases, leaving 16 bases between the germline ends. Germline CDR1 SEHNR, CDR2 FQNEAQ (reference sequence). There are 18 residues in the CDR3.

The chain links TRBV10-3 to TRBJ1-4; D is possibly TRBD1 (5 bases). V gave up 3 bases and J gave up 8 bases, with 10 bases separating them. From germline, CDR1 is ENHRY and CDR2 SYGVKD. The CDR3 contains 13 residues. CDR3 sequence reads: CAISDLGGEKLFF. DNA for the CDR3: TGTGCCATCAGTGACCTCGGGGGAGAAAAACTGTTTTTT.

The chain recombines TRBV20-1 with TRBJ1-2, with D perhaps matching TRBD1 (5 bases). V lost 6 bases and J lost 4, with 9 bases in between. Germline V gene lookup returns CDR1 DFQATT and CDR2 SNEGSKA (reference sequence). The CDR3 covers 11 residues. CDR3: CSAPGGYGYTF. In DNA form, the CDR3 reads TGCAGTGCCCCCGGGGGCTATGGCTACACCTTC.

The chain recombines TRBV2 with TRBJ2-5, with D possibly matching TRBD2 (5 bases). Gene TRBJ2-7 matches the end of the DNA better, so the J call may be wrong. Germline V gene lookup returns CDR1 SNHLY and CDR2 FYNNEI. The length of the CDR3 is 13 residues. CDR3 region: CASSTGFYYEQYF. The CDR3 DNA is TGTGCCAGCAGCACGGGGTTTTACTACGAGCAGTACTTC.

A note on this clone: At the DNA level, this CDR3 is encoded by other sequences in the same sample as well. This rearrangement joins TRBV5-4 to TRBJ1-4; D gene uncertain. The CDR3 runs 14 residues. Germline CDR1 and CDR2: SGHNT and YYREEE (reference sequence). The V and J ends lost 0 bases and 3 bases respectively, with 6 bases between them. The CDR3 region has the DNA TGTGCCAGCAGCTTGGAAGCCGCTAATGAAAAACTGTTTTTT. Translation gives CASSLEAANEKLFF.

The rearrangement links TRBV5-4 to TRBJ2-1; TRBD2 agrees at 7 bases. The trim removed 3 bases at V and 7 bases at J, leaving 19 bases unmatched. The CDR3 totals 18 residues. Germline assignment: CDR1 SGHNT and CDR2 YYREEE (reference sequence). The CDR3 bases are TGTGCCAGCAGCTCCCCAGGAAGCGGGAAACGTCCCCGAAATGAGCAGTTCTTC. Protein sequence: CASSSPGSGKRPRNEQFF.

The chain recombines TRBV14 with TRBJ1-1; D remains unclear. This CDR3 spans 14 amino acids. V lost 0 bases and J lost 1, with 6 bases in between. The germline gives CDR1 SGHDN, CDR2 FVKESK. CDR3 loop: CASSQERGNTEAFF. CDR3 sequence (DNA): TGTGCCAGCAGCCAAGAGAGAGGGAACACTGAAGCTTTCTTT.

The chain couples TRBV4-1 to TRBJ1-1; D gene ambiguous. Germline lookup yields CDR1 MGHRA and CDR2 YSYEKL. The CDR3 consists of 14 residues. The V end was cut by 1 base, the J end by 0 bases, with 6 bases between. CDR3 protein: CASSQAAVNTEAFF. CDR3 DNA sequence: TGCGCCAGCAGCCAAGCGGCGGTGAACACTGAAGCTTTCTTT.

The genes are TRBV5-6 and TRBJ2-6; D is uncertain. V was pared by 8 bases and J by 0 bases, with 3 bases between. Germline V CDR1 and CDR2: SGHDT, YYEEEE. This CDR3 spans 12 amino acids. In nucleotides, the CDR3 is TGTGCCAGTTACTCTGGGGCCAACGTCCTGACTTTC. Translated: CASYSGANVLTF.

The V gene is TRBV5-4, the J gene TRBJ2-3, with TRBD2 matching 11 bases. Germline CDR1 reads SGHNT; CDR2 reads YYREEE (reference sequence). The J segment lost 4 bases and the V segment lost 4 bases, leaving 8 bases of the junction unmatched. The CDR3 is made up of 16 amino acids. The chain's CDR3 is CASSEGLAGASDTQYF. DNA of the CDR3: TGTGCCAGCAGCGAAGGACTAGCGGGCGCGTCAGATACGCAGTATTTT.